The 6 T cell receptor beta chains in this list originate from one sample, sequenced in a study of T cell responses to AZD1222 COVID-19 vaccine. The table came from immunoSEQ multiplex PCR; TCRdb's copy has only in-frame clones and leaves some out. The sample shows more than 95,000 clones, roughly nine tenths of them seen only once. The sequencing here drew on peripheral blood, taken on day 0 of AZD1222 vaccination. The receptors come from an adult in good health.

The rearrangement links TRBV30 to TRBJ2-3; 13 positions agree with TRBD2. CDR3 length equals 18 residues. Germline trimming cut 3 bases from V and 0 bases from J; bases unmatched to any gene: 9. The V gene's germline CDR1 is GTSNPN and CDR2 SVGIG (reference sequence). DNA of the CDR3: TGTGCCTGGAGCGAAACTAGCGGGAGGGAAACTAGCACAGATACGCAGTATTTT. This sequence encodes CAWSETSGRETSTDTQYF.

The V and J genes are TRBV27 and TRBJ2-7, with 11 bases that match TRBD2. The CDR3 totals 14 residues. From germline, CDR1 is MNHEY and CDR2 SMNVEV (reference sequence). V shed 3 bases and J 6 bases; nucleotides not matched to a gene: 4. In DNA form, the CDR3 reads TGTGCCAGCAGTTTTAGCGGGAGGGGTTCCGAGCAGTACTTC. It yields the protein CASSFSGRGSEQYF.

The chain recombines TRBV11-2 with TRBJ2-5; D is possibly TRBD1 or TRBD2 (5 bases each). With 3 bases removed from V and 6 bases from J, the gap between germline ends came to 8 bases. The CDR3 covers 12 residues. The germline gives CDR1 SGHAT, CDR2 FQNNGV. As DNA, the CDR3 is TGTGCCAGCAGCTTGGGGGAAAAGACCCAGTACTTC. This translates into CASSLGEKTQYF. The variable domain in full, completed from reference TRBV11-2 and TRBJ2-5, reads EAGVAQSPRYKIIEKRQSVAFWCNPISGHATLYWYQQILGQGPKLLIQFQNNGVVDDSQLPKDRFSAERLKGVDSTLKIQPAKLEDSAVYLCASSLGEKTQYFGPGTRLLVL.

The chain recombines TRBV4-1 with TRBJ1-2, with 7 bases that match TRBD1. The V gene's germline CDR1 is MGHRA and CDR2 YSYEKL. The CDR3 consists of 15 residues. V trimming: 6 bases; J trimming: 2 bases; junction bases outside the gene matches: 9. The chain's CDR3 is CASRQPGQQNYGYTF. The CDR3 DNA sequence: TGCGCCAGCAGACAACCGGGACAGCAAAACTATGGCTACACCTTC.

V and J are TRBV10-3 and TRBJ2-3, with TRBD2 matching over 9 bases. Trimming took 6 bases from V and 0 from J; bases not matched to a gene: 1. The germline CDR1 and CDR2 sequences are ENHRY and SYGVKD. CDR3 length: 14 residues. CDR3: CAIRTSGSTDTQYF. The CDR3 DNA reads as TGTGCCATCAGGACTAGCGGAAGCACAGATACGCAGTATTTT.

This clone has just one count. The identical CDR3 is also encoded by other nucleotide sequences in the sample. The chain carries TRBV5-6 and TRBJ2-5; D is unclear. Trimming took 3 bases from V and 5 from J, leaving 14 bases between them. This CDR3 is 14 amino acids long. In germline, CDR1 is SGHDT, CDR2 YYEEEE. CDR3 bases: TGTGCCAGCAGCTGGGATAATTTGAAGGAGACCCAGTACTTC. Its translation is CASSWDNLKETQYF.